Below are 11 T cell receptor beta chains sequenced from a single sample in a study of blood T cell repertoires in COVID-19. The repertoire was sequenced with immunoSEQ multiplex PCR; TCRdb's copy has only in-frame clones and lacks some. The table has 250,000 to 300,000 clones, approximately 85% seen once; the top ten hold more than 4.5%. Sequences were obtained from peripheral blood. Receptor source: a man between 45 and 60 years old with active or convalescent COVID-19.

This clone is a singleton in its sample. V is TRBV6-2 or TRBV6-3 and J is TRBJ2-1; 11 bases line up with TRBD2. Losses at the gene ends were 1 base for V and 8 bases for J; bases not matched to a gene: 4. Germline CDR1 is MNHEY and CDR2 is SVGEGT. CDR3 size: 15 residues. CDR3 in DNA: TGTGCCAGCAGTTACTTGACTAGCGGGATCTATGAGCAGTTCTTC. Translation gives CASSYLTSGIYEQFF.

This clone was seen just once. The gene calls are TRBV5-1 and TRBJ1-2, with TRBD1 as a possible D gene (6 bases). V was clipped by 4 bases and J by 2 bases, with 12 bases between them. Germline V lookup: CDR1 SGHRS, CDR2 YFSETQ. The CDR3 runs to 14 residues. CDR3 DNA sequence: TGCGCCAGCAGCCCCCCAGGGGAAAACTATGGCTACACCTTC. Residues: CASSPPGENYGYTF.

The V call is TRBV7-3, the J call TRBJ2-3, with 8 bases lining up with TRBD2. Germline V gene lookup returns CDR1 SGHTA and CDR2 FQGTGA. The CDR3 totals 15 residues. With 4 bases clipped from V and 3 bases from J, the junction kept 6 bases outside the gene matches. CDR3 sequence: CASSSSSGATDTQYF. Written as DNA, the CDR3 is TGTGCCAGCAGCTCGAGTAGCGGGGCTACAGATACGCAGTATTTT. Combining the CDR3 with reference TRBV7-3 and TRBJ2-3 gives the whole variable domain GAGVSQTPSNKVTEKGKYVELRCDPISGHTALYWYRQSLGQGPEFLIYFQGTGAADDSGLPNDRFFAVRPEGSVSTLKIQRTERGDSAVYLCASSSSSGATDTQYFGPGTRLTVL.

This chain uses TRBV11-2 with TRBJ1-5; D not resolved. CDR3 length: 12 residues. The V end was cut by 5 bases, the J end by 7 bases, with 9 bases between. Per the germline V gene, CDR1 is SGHAT and CDR2 is FQNNGV. CDR3: CASSEGGQPQHF. The CDR3 nucleotides read TGTGCCAGCAGCGAGGGTGGGCAGCCCCAGCATTTT.

The chain joins TRBV4-2 to TRBJ2-5; possibly TRBD1 for D (6 bases). Germline values: CDR1 LGHNA, CDR2 YNFKEQ. Deletions cut 0 bases from V and 5 bases from J, with 10 bases between. The CDR3 contains 14 residues. CDR3 DNA: TGTGCCAGCAGCCAAGATGCAGGGGCGGAGACCCAGTACTTC. This sequence encodes CASSQDAGAETQYF.

The chain is built from TRBV5-5 and TRBJ1-6, with D perhaps TRBD1 (5 bases). Germline V gene data show CDR1 as SGHKS and CDR2 as YYEKEE (reference sequence). This CDR3 has 15 amino acids. V lost 1 base, J lost 6 bases, and 11 bases lay in between. CDR3 sequence: CASSLYTGGNSPLHF. CDR3 nucleotide sequence: TGTGCCAGCAGCTTGTATACGGGGGGTAATTCACCCCTCCACTTT.

This chain connects TRBV4-2 to TRBJ2-1; D is unclear. From germline, CDR1 is LGHNA and CDR2 YNFKEQ. This CDR3 region has 15 residues. V lost 1 base and J 3 bases, leaving 10 bases between the germline ends. In DNA, the CDR3 is TGTGCCAGCAGCCAAGGACTCTCCGACTACAATGAGCAGTTCTTC. Protein sequence: CASSQGLSDYNEQFF.

This sequence joins TRBV11-2 and TRBJ2-7; 7 bases line up with TRBD2. The germline CDR1 and CDR2 sequences are SGHAT and FQNNGV. This CDR3 has 16 residues. The ends lost 1 base at V and 0 bases at J; junction bases unmatched: 6. DNA for the CDR3: TGTGCCAGCAGCTTAGCCGCGGCGGGGGTCTCCTACGAGCAGTACTTC. It translates to CASSLAAAGVSYEQYF.

The V and J genes are TRBV28 and TRBJ1-2; maybe TRBD1 (5 bases). The ends were cut back, 3 bases at V and 8 bases at J, with 13 bases in the middle. Germline CDR1 MDHEN, CDR2 SYDVKM. The CDR3 consists of 13 residues. The CDR3 protein is CASSLGQLAGYTF. The DNA for the CDR3 is TGTGCCAGCAGTTTGGGGCAGCTCGCAGGCTACACCTTC.

The J gene is TRBJ1-2, the V gene TRBV30; TRBD1 might be the D (5 bases). Germline assignment: CDR1 GTSNPN and CDR2 SVGIG (reference sequence). CDR3 length: 11 amino acids. Trimming shortened V by 5 bases and J by 4 bases, and 8 bases separated the two germline ends. DNA for the CDR3: TGTGCCTGGGGGGGAGCCTATGGCTACACCTTC. Translated, it gives CAWGGAYGYTF.

The CDR3, as DNA: TGCAGCGCATTACAGGGGGGAGAAAAACTGTTTTTT. Translation: CSALQGGEKLFF. V is TRBV29-1 and J is TRBJ1-4; 8 nucleotides match TRBD1. This CDR3 is 12 amino acids long. V dropped 7 bases and J dropped 8; count of bases not matched to a gene: 6. The V gene's germline CDR1 is SQVTM and CDR2 ANQGSEA.